What follows are 26 T cell receptor beta chains derived from one specimen sequenced in a study of T cell responses to AZD1222 COVID-19 vaccine. The data were produced by immunoSEQ multiplex PCR, yet TCRdb's version contains in-frame clones alone and is incomplete. The sample records around 160,000 clones, more than 85% being singletons. The specimen comprised peripheral blood, sampled on day 0 of AZD1222 vaccination. The origin of the receptors is an adult in good health.

This sequence joins TRBV10-2 and TRBJ1-2; D perhaps matches TRBD1 (6 bases). The CDR3 totals 16 residues. Trimming pared 3 bases from V and 4 bases from J, leaving 18 bases between. In germline, CDR1 is WSHSY, CDR2 SAAADI. CDR3 protein: CASSDRGSQGGYGYTF. Written as DNA, the CDR3 is TGCGCCAGCAGTGACAGGGGTTCTCAGGGTGGCTATGGCTACACCTTC.

The V call is TRBV5-6, the J call TRBJ1-2; weak D call: TRBD1 (5 bases). V lost 0 bases and J lost 4, with 16 bases in between. The CDR3 has 16 residues. Germline V gene sequence: CDR1 SGHDT, CDR2 YYEEEE. The DNA of the CDR3 is TGTGCCAGCAGCTTGGTCTCCAGGGCCCGACTCTATGGCTACACCTTC. It encodes CASSLVSRARLYGYTF.

The V gene is TRBV7-8, the J gene TRBJ2-5; D gene ambiguous. Germline CDR1 and CDR2: SGHVS and FQNEAQ. The CDR3 is made up of 10 amino acids. V shed 8 bases and J shed 3 bases, with 4 bases lying between them. This CDR3 reads CASAEETQYF. DNA of the CDR3: TGTGCCAGCGCGGAAGAGACCCAGTACTTC. Drawing the rest from reference TRBV7-8 and TRBJ2-5, the complete variable domain is GAGVSQSPRYKVAKRGQDVALRCDPISGHVSLFWYQQALGQGPEFLTYFQNEAQLDKSGLPSDRFFAERPEGSVSTLKIQRTQQEDSAVYLCASAEETQYFGPGTRLLVL.

The gene calls are TRBV6-5 and TRBJ1-4; D remains unclear. The CDR3 is made up of 15 amino acids. Looked up from germline, CDR1 is MNHEY and CDR2 is SVGAGI. Trimming pared 2 bases from V and 7 bases from J, leaving 14 bases between. CDR3 amino acids: CASSYPQRVPEKLFF. CDR3 DNA: TGTGCCAGCAGTTACCCCCAGCGGGTCCCTGAAAAACTGTTTTTT.

V and J are TRBV6-5 and TRBJ1-2; 9 nucleotides agree with TRBD1. The V gene's germline CDR1 is MNHEY and CDR2 SVGAGI. The CDR3 runs to 14 residues. V lost 5 bases to trimming and J lost 1 base; unmatched junction nucleotides: 2. The CDR3 is CASSRTGDNYGYTF. The CDR3 DNA reads as TGTGCCAGCAGTCGGACAGGGGATAACTATGGCTACACCTTC.

The rearrangement uses TRBV24-1 and TRBJ2-1, with 8 bases lining up with TRBD2. Trimming removed 3 bases from V and 2 bases from J; junction bases left unmatched: 5. CDR1 and CDR2 (germline): KGHDR, SFDVKD. The CDR3 consists of 16 residues. CDR3 coding DNA: TGTGCCACCAGTGATATCGGACTAGCCGCCTACAATGAGCAGTTCTTC. Translated: CATSDIGLAAYNEQFF.

The rearrangement links TRBV4-3 to TRBJ2-3; D is ambiguous. V lost 2 bases and J lost 5, with 8 bases in between. Per the germline V gene, CDR1 is LGHNA and CDR2 is YSLEER. This CDR3 comprises 13 residues. CDR3 region: CASSQILRDTQYF. The CDR3 bases are TGCGCCAGCAGCCAAATTCTGCGAGATACGCAGTATTTT.

The rearrangement uses TRBV4-3 and TRBJ1-2; D unresolved. The V gene's germline CDR1 is LGHNA and CDR2 YSLEER. V gave up 0 bases and J gave up 8 bases, with 16 bases separating them. The CDR3 contains 15 residues. As DNA, the CDR3 is TGCGCCAGCAGCCAAGAGGCAGGCGTTAGAGGCGGCTACACCTTC. Translation: CASSQEAGVRGGYTF.

The chain couples TRBV30 to TRBJ1-2; D uncertain. The V end lost 3 bases, the J end lost 1 base, and 9 bases lay between the germline ends. Germline CDR1 is GTSNPN and CDR2 is SVGIG (reference sequence). The CDR3 runs to 13 residues. The CDR3 reads CAWSADLNYGYTF. The DNA of the CDR3 is TGTGCCTGGAGCGCCGACCTTAACTATGGCTACACCTTC.

The chain is built from TRBV5-6 and TRBJ1-4, with D uncertain. Trimming left V 0 bases short and J 12 bases short, with 6 bases between. The length of the CDR3 is 11 residues. Germline CDR1 is SGHDT and CDR2 is YYEEEE. The CDR3 loop is CASSLGEELFF. CDR3 DNA: TGTGCCAGCAGCTTGGGCGAGGAACTGTTTTTT.

The chain recombines TRBV6-2 or TRBV6-3 with TRBJ1-5; D may be TRBD1 (5 bases). The V end was cut by 6 bases, the J end by 2 bases, with 14 bases between. Germline loops: CDR1 MNHEY, CDR2 SVGEGT. The CDR3 runs to 15 residues. DNA of the CDR3: TGTGCCAGCAGCCCGGGGGTGAGGCGCAATCAGCCCCAGCATTTT. Amino acid sequence: CASSPGVRRNQPQHF.

This clone was detected only once. An end of the junction does not agree with germline; a read error may underlie this. The sample carries other DNA sequences with the same CDR3. CDR3 protein: CASSYSTGELFF. DNA for the CDR3: TGTGCCAGCAGCTACTCAACCGGGGAGCTGTTTTTT. The V and J genes are TRBV6-2 or TRBV6-3 and TRBJ2-2, with D hard to call. Looked up from germline, CDR1 is MNHEY and CDR2 is SVGEGT. CDR3 length equals 12 residues.

The V gene is TRBV5-8, the J gene TRBJ1-3, with D perhaps matching TRBD1 (6 bases). V lost 0 bases, J lost 4 bases, and 8 bases lay in between. Germline loops: CDR1 SGHTS, CDR2 YDEGEE. The CDR3 extends over 14 amino acids. CDR3 nucleotide sequence: TGTGCCAGCAGCTTGGGACAGGCCGGAAACACCATATATTTT. Protein product: CASSLGQAGNTIYF.

The chain links TRBV5-1 to TRBJ1-2; 8 positions agree with TRBD1. J gave up 4 bases and V 0 bases, and 2 bases lay outside the gene matches. The CDR3 totals 14 residues. Germline V lookup: CDR1 SGHRS, CDR2 YFSETQ. CDR3 region: CASSLGDRGYGYTF. The CDR3 region has the DNA TGCGCCAGCAGCTTGGGCGACAGGGGCTATGGCTACACCTTC.

The rearrangement links TRBV14 to TRBJ2-7; D gene uncertain. The CDR3 extends over 13 amino acids. The germline V and J ends were trimmed by 1 base and 3 bases, with 7 bases remaining between them. The germline V gene encodes CDR1 SGHDN and CDR2 FVKESK. The CDR3 protein is CASSQVNHYEQYF. The CDR3 coding sequence is TGTGCCAGCAGCCAAGTAAACCACTACGAGCAGTACTTC.

CDR3 sequence: CASSSLQVGTLYEQYF. CDR3 DNA: TGTGCCAGCAGTTCCCTACAGGTCGGGACCCTCTACGAGCAGTACTTC. The gene calls are TRBV27 and TRBJ2-7; D is tentatively TRBD1 or TRBD2 (5 bases each). V was shortened by 4 bases and J by 3 bases, with 19 bases between the two germline ends. Looked up from germline, CDR1 is MNHEY and CDR2 is SMNVEV (reference sequence). This CDR3 contains 16 residues.

The chain joins TRBV11-3 to TRBJ2-7, with 8 bases lining up with TRBD1. J gave up 4 bases and V 5 bases, and 7 bases lay outside the gene matches. Germline CDR1 is SGHNT and CDR2 is YENEEA. There are 14 residues in the CDR3. CDR3: CASSLGTGPYEQYF. CDR3 in DNA: TGTGCCAGCAGCCTCGGGACAGGACCTTACGAGCAGTACTTC.

The V gene is TRBV4-3, the J gene TRBJ1-1; 10 bases are shared with TRBD1. The CDR3 spans 15 residues. V gave up 6 bases and J gave up 5 bases; unmatched junction bases: 9. Germline V gene lookup returns CDR1 LGHNA and CDR2 YSLEER. CDR3 loop: CASSRRGQGITEAFF. For the CDR3, the DNA is TGCGCCAGCAGTCGCCGGGGACAGGGGATTACTGAAGCTTTCTTT.

This chain connects TRBV28 to TRBJ2-7; TRBD1 or TRBD2 may be the D gene (5 bases each). Deletions cut 5 bases from V and 6 bases from J, with 14 bases between. The CDR3 sequence is 13 residues long. Germline V lookup: CDR1 MDHEN, CDR2 SYDVKM. The CDR3 coding sequence is TGTGCCAGCAGTCCCCCGGGGACCTCCGAGCAGTACTTC. The encoded protein is CASSPPGTSEQYF. Complete variable domain (other parts from reference TRBV28 and TRBJ2-7): DVKVTQSSRYLVKRTGEKVFLECVQDMDHENMFWYRQDPGLGLRLIYFSYDVKMKEKGDIPEGYSVSREKKERFSLILESASTNQTSMYLCASSPPGTSEQYFGPGTRLTVT.

V and J are TRBV7-9 and TRBJ1-4, with TRBD1 matching over 8 bases. The CDR3 totals 15 residues. Germline CDR1 and CDR2: SEHNR and FQNEAQ (reference sequence). Trimming removed 5 bases from V and 6 bases from J; junction bases left unmatched: 8. In DNA form, the CDR3 reads TGTGCCAGCAGCCCCCGGACAGGGAGGGATGAAAAACTGTTTTTT. Translating gives CASSPRTGRDEKLFF. Together with reference TRBV7-9 and TRBJ1-4, the CDR3 gives the full variable domain: DTGVSQNPRHKITKRGQNVTFRCDPISEHNRLYWYRQTLGQGPEFLTYFQNEAQLEKSRLLSDRFSAERPKGSFSTLEIQRTEQGDSAMYLCASSPRTGRDEKLFFGSGTQLSVL.

This clone was counted between two and nine times. The chain employs TRBV19 and TRBJ1-3; D not resolved. Per germline, CDR1 LNHDA and CDR2 SQIVND (reference sequence). Trimming took 0 bases from V and 4 from J, leaving 13 bases between them. The CDR3 runs 16 residues. The CDR3 nucleotides read TGTGCCAGTAGTATAGATGGGAATTCACCCGGAAACACCATATATTTT. This translates into CASSIDGNSPGNTIYF.

V gene TRBV4-2 combines with J gene TRBJ1-4; D gene ambiguous. This CDR3 has 14 amino acids. The germline V and J ends were trimmed by 4 bases and 0 bases, with 6 bases remaining between them. Germline V gene data show CDR1 as LGHNA and CDR2 as YNFKEQ. CDR3 sequence (DNA): TGTGCCAGCAGCCTACGGACAACTAATGAAAAACTGTTTTTT. Protein sequence: CASSLRTTNEKLFF.

J is TRBJ2-3 and V is TRBV2, with D unresolved. In germline, CDR1 is SNHLY, CDR2 FYNNEI. CDR3 length: 13 residues. V was pared by 6 bases and J by 5 bases, with 12 bases between. CDR3 protein: CASRVSGEDTQYF. CDR3 DNA: TGTGCCAGCAGGGTCTCTGGCGAAGATACGCAGTATTTT. Full variable domain (outside the CDR3, taken from reference TRBV2 and TRBJ2-3): EPEVTQTPSHQVTQMGQEVILRCVPISNHLYFYWYRQILGQKVEFLVSFYNNEISEKSEIFDDQFSVERPDGSNFTLKIRSTKLEDSAMYFCASRVSGEDTQYFGPGTRLTVL.

CDR3 amino acids: CASSTPHTMNTEAFF. DNA for the CDR3: TGTGCCAGCAGCACTCCACATACCATGAACACTGAAGCTTTCTTT. The gene calls are TRBV3-1 (or the pseudogene TRBV3-2) and TRBJ1-1; D remains unclear. Trimming removed 5 bases from V and 0 bases from J, with 13 bases in between. The CDR3 totals 15 residues. Germline CDR1 is LGHDT and CDR2 is YNNKEL (reference sequence).

The gene calls are TRBV24-1 and TRBJ2-2, with 14 bases lining up with TRBD2. The germline gives CDR1 KGHDR, CDR2 SFDVKD. This CDR3 has 17 amino acids. After removal of 6 bases from V and 6 bases from J, the junction contained 8 bases not matched to a gene. CDR3 nucleotide sequence: TGTGCCACCAGTCCTGGAGGACTAGCGGGGGGCGCCGGGGAGCTGTTTTTT. It specifies CATSPGGLAGGAGELFF.

The J gene is TRBJ2-4, the V gene TRBV19; possible D gene TRBD2, 6 bases. This CDR3 is built from 14 residues. Trimming took off 8 bases at V and 0 bases at J, with 11 bases between the two ends. The germline CDR1 and CDR2 sequences are LNHDA and SQIVND (reference sequence). The CDR3 is CASAMGGAKNIQYF. The CDR3 DNA reads TGTGCCAGTGCCATGGGGGGAGCCAAAAACATTCAGTACTTC.